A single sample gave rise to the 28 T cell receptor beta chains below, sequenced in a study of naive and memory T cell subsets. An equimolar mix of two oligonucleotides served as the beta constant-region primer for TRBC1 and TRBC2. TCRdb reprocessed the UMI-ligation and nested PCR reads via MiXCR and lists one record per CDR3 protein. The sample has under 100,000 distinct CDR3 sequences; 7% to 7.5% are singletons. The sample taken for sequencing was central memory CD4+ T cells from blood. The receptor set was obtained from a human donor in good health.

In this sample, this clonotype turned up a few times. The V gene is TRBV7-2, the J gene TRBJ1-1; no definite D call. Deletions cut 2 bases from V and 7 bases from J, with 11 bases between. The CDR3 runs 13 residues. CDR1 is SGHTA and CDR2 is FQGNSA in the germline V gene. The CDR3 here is CASSLRSGDEAFF. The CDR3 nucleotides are TGTGCCAGCAGCTTACGGAGCGGAGATGAAGCTTTCTTT.

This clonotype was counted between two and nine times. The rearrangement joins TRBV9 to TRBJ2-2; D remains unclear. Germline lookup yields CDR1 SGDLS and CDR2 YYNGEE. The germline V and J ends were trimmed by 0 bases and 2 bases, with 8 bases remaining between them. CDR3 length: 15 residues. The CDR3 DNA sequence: TGTGCCAGCAGCGTAGGTGGCGCAAACACCGGGGAGCTGTTTTTT. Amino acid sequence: CASSVGGANTGELFF.

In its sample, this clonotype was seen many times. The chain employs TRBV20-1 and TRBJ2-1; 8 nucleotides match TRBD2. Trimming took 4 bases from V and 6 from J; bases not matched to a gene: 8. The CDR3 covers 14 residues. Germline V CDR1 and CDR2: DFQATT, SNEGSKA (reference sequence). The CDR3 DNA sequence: TGCAGTGCTAACCGTGGCGGGAGGATCAATGAGCAGTTCTTC. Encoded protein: CSANRGGRINEQFF.

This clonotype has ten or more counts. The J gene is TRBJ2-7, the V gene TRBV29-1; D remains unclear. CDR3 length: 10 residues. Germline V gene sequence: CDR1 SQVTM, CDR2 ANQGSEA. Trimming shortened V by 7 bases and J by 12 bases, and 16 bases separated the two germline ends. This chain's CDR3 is CSAPGEEGYF. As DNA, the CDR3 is TGCAGCGCCCCCGGAGAGGAAGGGTACTTC.

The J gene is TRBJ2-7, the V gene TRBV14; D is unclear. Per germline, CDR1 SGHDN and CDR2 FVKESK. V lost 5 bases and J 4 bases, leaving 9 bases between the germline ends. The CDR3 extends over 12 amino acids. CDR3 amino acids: CASSEQNYEQYF. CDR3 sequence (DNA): TGTGCCAGCAGCGAACAGAATTACGAGCAGTACTTC. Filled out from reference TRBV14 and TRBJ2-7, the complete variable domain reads EAGVTQFPSHSVIEKGQTVTLRCDPISGHDNLYWYRRVMGKEIKFLLHFVKESKQDESGMPNNRFLAERTGGTYSTLKVQPAELEDSGVYFCASSEQNYEQYFGPGTRLTVT.

CDR3 nucleotides: TGTGCCAGCAGCCGGGGGACTAACACCGGGGAGCTGTTTTTT. Its protein is CASSRGTNTGELFF. The rearrangement joins TRBV14 to TRBJ2-2, with D perhaps TRBD2 (6 bases). The V and J ends lost 4 bases and 2 bases respectively, with 8 bases between them. The CDR3 spans 14 residues. The germline CDR1 and CDR2 sequences are SGHDN and FVKESK.

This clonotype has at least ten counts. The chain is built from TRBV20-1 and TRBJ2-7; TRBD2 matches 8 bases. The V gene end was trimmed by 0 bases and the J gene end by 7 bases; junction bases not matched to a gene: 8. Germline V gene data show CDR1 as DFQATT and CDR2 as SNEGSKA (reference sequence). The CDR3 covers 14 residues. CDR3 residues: CSARDVAGKEEQYF. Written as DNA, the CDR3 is TGCAGTGCTAGAGATGTAGCGGGGAAAGAGGAGCAGTACTTC.

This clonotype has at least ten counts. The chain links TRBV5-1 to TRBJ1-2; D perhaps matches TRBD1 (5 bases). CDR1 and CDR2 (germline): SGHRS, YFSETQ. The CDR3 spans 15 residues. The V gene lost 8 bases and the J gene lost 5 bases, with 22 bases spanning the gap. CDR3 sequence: CASYDTGRHTYGYTF. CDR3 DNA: TGCGCCAGTTACGATACAGGCCGTCATACATATGGCTACACCTTC.

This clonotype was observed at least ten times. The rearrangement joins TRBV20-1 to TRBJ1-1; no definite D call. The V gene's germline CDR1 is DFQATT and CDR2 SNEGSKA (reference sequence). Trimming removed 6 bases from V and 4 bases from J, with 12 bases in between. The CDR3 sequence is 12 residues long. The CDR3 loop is CSASPSGTEAFF. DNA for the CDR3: TGCAGTGCGAGCCCCTCCGGCACTGAAGCTTTCTTT.

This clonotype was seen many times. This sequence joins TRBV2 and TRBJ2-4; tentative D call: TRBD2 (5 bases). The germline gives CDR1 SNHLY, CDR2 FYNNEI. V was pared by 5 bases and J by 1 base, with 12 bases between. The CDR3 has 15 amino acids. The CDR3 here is CASSSAEAAKNIQYF. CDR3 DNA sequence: TGTGCCAGCAGTTCCGCGGAGGCGGCCAAAAACATTCAGTACTTC.

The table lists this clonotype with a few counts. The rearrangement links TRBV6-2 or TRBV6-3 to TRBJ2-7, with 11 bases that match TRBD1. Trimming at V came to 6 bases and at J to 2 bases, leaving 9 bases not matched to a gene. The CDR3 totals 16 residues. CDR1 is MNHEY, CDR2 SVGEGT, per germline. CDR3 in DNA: TGTGCCAGCAGACGGACAGGGGGCGCCGAAACCTACGAGCAGTACTTC. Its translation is CASRRTGGAETYEQYF.

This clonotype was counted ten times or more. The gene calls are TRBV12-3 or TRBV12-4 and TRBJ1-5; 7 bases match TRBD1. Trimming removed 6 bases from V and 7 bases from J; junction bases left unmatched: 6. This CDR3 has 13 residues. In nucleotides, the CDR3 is TGTGCCAGCAGAAGGGGGCACGACCAGCCCCAGCATTTT. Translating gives CASRRGHDQPQHF.

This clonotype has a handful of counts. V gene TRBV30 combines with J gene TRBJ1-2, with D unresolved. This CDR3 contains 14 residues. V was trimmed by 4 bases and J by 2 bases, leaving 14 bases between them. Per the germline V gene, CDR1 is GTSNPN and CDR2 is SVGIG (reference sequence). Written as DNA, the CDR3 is TGTGCCTGGAAACTAGTTTCAGGAAACTATGGCTACACCTTC. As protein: CAWKLVSGNYGYTF. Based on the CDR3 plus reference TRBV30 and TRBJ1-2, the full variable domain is SQTIHQWPATLVQPVGSPLSLECTVEGTSNPNLYWYRQAAGRGLQLLFYSVGIGQISSEVPQNLSASRPQDRQFILSSKKLLLSDSGFYLCAWKLVSGNYGYTFGSGTRLTVV.

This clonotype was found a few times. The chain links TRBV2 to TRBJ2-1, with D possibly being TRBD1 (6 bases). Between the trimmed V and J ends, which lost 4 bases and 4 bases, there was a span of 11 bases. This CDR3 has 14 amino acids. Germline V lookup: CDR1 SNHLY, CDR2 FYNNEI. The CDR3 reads CASSGWDTYNEQFF. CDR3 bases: TGTGCCAGCAGTGGATGGGACACTTACAATGAGCAGTTCTTC.

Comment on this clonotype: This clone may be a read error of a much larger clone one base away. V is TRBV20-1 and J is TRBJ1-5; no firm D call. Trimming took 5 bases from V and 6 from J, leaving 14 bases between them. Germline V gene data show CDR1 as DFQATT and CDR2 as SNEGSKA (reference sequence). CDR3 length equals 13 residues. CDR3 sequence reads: CSAVQWVGQPQHF. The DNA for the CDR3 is TGCAGTGCTGTGCAGTGGGTTGGTCAGCCCCAGCATTTT.

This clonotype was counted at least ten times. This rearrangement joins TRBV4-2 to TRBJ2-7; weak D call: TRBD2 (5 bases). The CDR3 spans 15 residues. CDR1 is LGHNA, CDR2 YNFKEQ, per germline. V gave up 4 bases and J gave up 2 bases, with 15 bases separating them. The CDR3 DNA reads TGTGCCAGCAGCCTTCGCTTACTAGGCCCCTACGAGCAGTACTTC. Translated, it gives CASSLRLLGPYEQYF.

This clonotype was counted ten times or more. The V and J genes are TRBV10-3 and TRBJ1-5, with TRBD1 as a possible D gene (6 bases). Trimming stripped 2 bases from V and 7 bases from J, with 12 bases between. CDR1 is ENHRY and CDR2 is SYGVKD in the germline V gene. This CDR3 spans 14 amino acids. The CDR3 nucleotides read TGTGCCATCAGTGAGCGGGGGGGCCGGCAGCCCCAGCATTTT. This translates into CAISERGGRQPQHF.

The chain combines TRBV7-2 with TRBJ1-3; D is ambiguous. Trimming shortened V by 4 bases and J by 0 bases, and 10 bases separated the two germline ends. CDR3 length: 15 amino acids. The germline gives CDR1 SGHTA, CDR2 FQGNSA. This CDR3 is CASSSRHHSGNTIYF. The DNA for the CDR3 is TGTGCCAGCAGCTCACGACATCACTCTGGAAACACCATATATTTT.

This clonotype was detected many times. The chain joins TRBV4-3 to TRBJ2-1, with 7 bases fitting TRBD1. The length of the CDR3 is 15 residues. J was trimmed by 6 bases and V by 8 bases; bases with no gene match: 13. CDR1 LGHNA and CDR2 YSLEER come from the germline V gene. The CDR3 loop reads CASGKTGVDSNEQFF. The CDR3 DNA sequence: TGCGCCAGCGGCAAAACAGGGGTGGATTCCAATGAGCAGTTCTTC.

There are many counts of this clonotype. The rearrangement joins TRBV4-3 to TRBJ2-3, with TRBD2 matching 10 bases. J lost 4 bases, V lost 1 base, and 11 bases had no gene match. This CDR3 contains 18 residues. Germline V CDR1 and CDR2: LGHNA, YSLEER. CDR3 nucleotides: TGCGCCAGCAGCCAAGGGTCCACGAGCGGGAGGGCTGCAGATACGCAGTATTTT. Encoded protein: CASSQGSTSGRAADTQYF.

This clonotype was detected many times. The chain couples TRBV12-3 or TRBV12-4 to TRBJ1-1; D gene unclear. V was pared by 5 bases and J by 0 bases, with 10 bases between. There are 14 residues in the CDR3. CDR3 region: CASSPRALNTEAFF. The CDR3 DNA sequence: TGTGCCAGCAGTCCCCGGGCTTTGAACACTGAAGCTTTCTTT.

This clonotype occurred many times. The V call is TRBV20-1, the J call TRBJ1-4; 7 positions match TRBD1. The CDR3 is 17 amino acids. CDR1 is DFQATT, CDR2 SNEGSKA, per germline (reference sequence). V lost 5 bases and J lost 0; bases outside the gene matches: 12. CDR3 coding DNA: TGCAGTGCTTCCCCGTCAGGGGGGCCACCAACTAATGAAAAACTGTTTTTT. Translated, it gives CSASPSGGPPTNEKLFF.

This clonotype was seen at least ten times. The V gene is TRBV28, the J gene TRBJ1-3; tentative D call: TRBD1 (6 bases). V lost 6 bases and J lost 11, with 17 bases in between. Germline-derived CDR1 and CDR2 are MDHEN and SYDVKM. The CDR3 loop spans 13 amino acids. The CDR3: CASRPSTGFPIYF. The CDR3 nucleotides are TGTGCCAGCAGACCATCTACAGGGTTCCCCATATATTTT.

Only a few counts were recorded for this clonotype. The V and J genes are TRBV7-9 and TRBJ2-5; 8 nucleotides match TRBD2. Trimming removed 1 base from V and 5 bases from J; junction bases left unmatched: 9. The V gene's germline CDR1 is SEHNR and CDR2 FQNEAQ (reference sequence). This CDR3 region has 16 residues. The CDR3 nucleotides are TGTGCCAGCAGCTTAGACCGCGGGGGGCGCTTTGAGACCCAGTACTTC. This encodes CASSLDRGGRFETQYF.

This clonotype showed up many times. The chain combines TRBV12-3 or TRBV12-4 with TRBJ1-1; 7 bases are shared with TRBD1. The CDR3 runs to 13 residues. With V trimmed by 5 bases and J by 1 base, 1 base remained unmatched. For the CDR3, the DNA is TGTGCCAGCAGTAGACAGGGGAACACTGAAGCTTTCTTT. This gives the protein CASSRQGNTEAFF.

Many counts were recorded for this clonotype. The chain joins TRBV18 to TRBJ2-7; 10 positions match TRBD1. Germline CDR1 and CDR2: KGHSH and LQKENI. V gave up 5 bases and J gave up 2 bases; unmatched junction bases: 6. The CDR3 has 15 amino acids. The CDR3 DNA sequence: TGTGCCAGCTCAGTCCGGGACAGGGGTCCCTACGAGCAGTACTTC. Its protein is CASSVRDRGPYEQYF. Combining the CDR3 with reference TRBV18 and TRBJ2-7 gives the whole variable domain NAGVMQNPRHLVRRRGQEARLRCSPMKGHSHVYWYRQLPEEGLKFMVYLQKENIIDESGMPKERFSAEFPKEGPSILRIQQVVRGDSAAYFCASSVRDRGPYEQYFGPGTRLTVT.

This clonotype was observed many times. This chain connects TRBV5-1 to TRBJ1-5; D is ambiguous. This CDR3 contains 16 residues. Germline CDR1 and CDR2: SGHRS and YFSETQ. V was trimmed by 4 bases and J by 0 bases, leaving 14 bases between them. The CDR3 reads CASSPEGGYSNQPQHF. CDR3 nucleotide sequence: TGCGCCAGCAGCCCGGAGGGAGGGTATAGCAATCAGCCCCAGCATTTT.

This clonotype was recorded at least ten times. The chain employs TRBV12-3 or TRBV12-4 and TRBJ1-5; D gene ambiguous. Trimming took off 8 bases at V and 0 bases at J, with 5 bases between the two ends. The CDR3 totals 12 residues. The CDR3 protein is CASGPSNQPQHF. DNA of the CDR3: TGTGCCAGCGGCCCTAGCAATCAGCCCCAGCATTTT.